A selection of T cell receptor beta chains follows, all from one sample in a study of OX40 agonist ivuxolimab in advanced cancers. Some clones are missing from TCRdb's copy, which holds only in-frame ones; the method was immunoSEQ multiplex PCR. This sample yields about 75,000 clones, of which about 88% are seen a single time; about 0.4% belongs to the top ten. The sample in question was CD4+ or CD8+ T cells sorted from blood, obtained in a trial of the OX40 agonist ivuxolimab. The receptors originated from an adult with an advanced solid tumor such as melanoma, head and neck, liver or kidney cancer. CDR3s include the opening cysteine and the closing phenylalanine or tryptophan. A D gene is named only where the DNA matches it firmly. The size entry is marked missing in some rows and otherwise reads once, few, many or a size class.

J gene: TRBJ2-7
D gene: NA
clone size: NA
V gene: TRBV6-6
CDR3 protein: CASSYSAVSYEQYF
CDR3 DNA: TGTGCCAGCAGTTACTCGGCGGTCTCCTACGAGCAGTACTTC

J gene: TRBJ1-1
D gene: NA
clone size: once
V gene: TRBV7-9
CDR3 protein: CASSPQGITEAFF
CDR3 DNA: TGTGCCAGCAGCCCTCAGGGGATAACTGAAGCTTTCTTT

J gene: TRBJ2-7
D gene: TRBD1
clone size: NA
V gene: TRBV28
CDR3 protein: CASSSSTTGPPVF
CDR3 DNA: TGTGCCAGCAGTTCCTCGACGACAGGGCCCCCGGTCTTC

J gene: TRBJ2-4
D gene: NA
clone size: NA
V gene: TRBV5-8
CDR3 protein: CASSFGTQNIQYF
CDR3 DNA: TGTGCCAGCAGCTTTGGGACTCAAAACATTCAGTACTTC

J gene: TRBJ2-5
D gene: TRBD1
clone size: NA
V gene: TRBV7-7
CDR3 protein: CASSLGTGGAETQYF
CDR3 DNA: TGTGCCAGCAGCTTAGGGACAGGGGGCGCCGAGACCCAGTACTTC

J gene: TRBJ2-3
D gene: NA
clone size: NA
V gene: TRBV30
CDR3 protein: CAWSVGGRTDTQYF
CDR3 DNA: TGTGCCTGGAGTGTAGGAGGGAGGACAGATACGCAGTATTTT

J gene: TRBJ1-4
D gene: NA
clone size: few
V gene: TRBV7-9
CDR3 protein: CASSFNEKLFF
CDR3 DNA: TGTGCCAGCAGCTTTAATGAAAAACTGTTTTTT

J gene: TRBJ1-3
D gene: NA
clone size: NA
V gene: TRBV10-3
CDR3 protein: CAISVRRDSGNTIYF
CDR3 DNA: TGTGCCATCAGTGTCCGCAGGGACTCTGGAAACACCATATATTTT

J gene: TRBJ2-7
D gene: NA
clone size: NA
V gene: TRBV27
CDR3 protein: CASSSPGGGRVEQYF
CDR3 DNA: TGTGCCAGCAGTTCCCCAGGGGGCGGGAGGGTCGAGCAGTACTTC

J gene: TRBJ2-6
D gene: NA
clone size: NA
V gene: TRBV21-1
CDR3 protein: CASTLNRGVAKDSSGANVLTF
CDR3 DNA: TGTGCCAGCACCCTAAACAGGGGGGTAGCGAAAGATAGCTCTGGGGCCAACGTCCTGACTTTC

J gene: TRBJ2-7
D gene: NA
clone size: NA
V gene: TRBV7-2
CDR3 protein: CASTLGAWDGPYEQYF
CDR3 DNA: TGTGCCAGCACCCTTGGGGCCTGGGACGGTCCCTACGAGCAGTACTTC

J gene: TRBJ1-2
D gene: TRBD1
clone size: once
V gene: TRBV4-1
CDR3 protein: CASSQDPKYTGTGSYGYTF
CDR3 DNA: TGCGCCAGCAGCCAAGATCCAAAATATACCGGGACAGGGAGCTATGGCTACACCTTC

J gene: TRBJ1-2
D gene: NA
clone size: NA
V gene: TRBV10-3
CDR3 protein: CAISDGLSDSYGYTF
CDR3 DNA: TGTGCCATCAGTGACGGCTTGAGTGATAGCTATGGCTACACCTTC

J gene: TRBJ2-1
D gene: NA
clone size: NA
V gene: TRBV7-2
CDR3 protein: CASSFGGSNYNEQFF
CDR3 DNA: TGTGCCAGCAGCTTCGGGGGTTCGAACTACAATGAGCAGTTCTTC

J gene: TRBJ1-1
D gene: TRBD1
clone size: few
V gene: TRBV9
CDR3 protein: CASSVAPGGMNTEAFF
CDR3 DNA: TGTGCCAGCAGCGTAGCGCCAGGGGGCATGAACACTGAAGCTTTCTTT

J gene: TRBJ2-3
D gene: NA
clone size: NA
V gene: TRBV11-3
CDR3 protein: CASSPGLKTDTQYF
CDR3 DNA: TGTGCCAGCAGCCCTGGCCTGAAAACAGATACGCAGTATTTT

J gene: TRBJ2-2
D gene: NA
clone size: NA
V gene: TRBV28
CDR3 protein: CASSLTAAGELFF
CDR3 DNA: TGTGCCAGCAGTTTGACGGCCGCCGGGGAGCTGTTTTTT

J gene: TRBJ2-5
D gene: TRBD2
clone size: NA
V gene: TRBV7-2
CDR3 protein: CASSLVGLAGGETQYF
CDR3 DNA: TGTGCCAGCAGCTTAGTGGGACTAGCGGGCGGGGAGACCCAGTACTTC

J gene: TRBJ1-1
D gene: NA
clone size: NA
V gene: TRBV5-1
CDR3 protein: CASSLTPVDTEAFF
CDR3 DNA: TGCGCCAGCAGCTTGACCCCGGTGGACACTGAAGCTTTCTTT

J gene: TRBJ1-1
D gene: NA
clone size: few
V gene: TRBV7-3
CDR3 protein: CASSLYGAGANTEAFF
CDR3 DNA: TGTGCCAGCAGCTTATACGGGGCGGGGGCGAACACTGAAGCTTTCTTT

J gene: TRBJ2-5
D gene: TRBD2
clone size: NA
V gene: TRBV7-2
CDR3 protein: CASRTASGKETQYF
CDR3 DNA: TGTGCCAGCAGAACGGCGAGCGGGAAAGAGACCCAGTACTTC

J gene: TRBJ1-1
D gene: NA
clone size: NA
V gene: TRBV28
CDR3 protein: CASSLGNQVAEAFF
CDR3 DNA: TGTGCCAGCAGTTTAGGGAATCAGGTCGCCGAAGCTTTCTTT

J gene: TRBJ2-5
D gene: TRBD1
clone size: NA
V gene: TRBV29-1
CDR3 protein: CSDHKPGQSQYF
CDR3 DNA: TGCAGCGACCATAAACCGGGACAGTCGCAGTACTTC

J gene: TRBJ2-4
D gene: NA
clone size: NA
V gene: TRBV5-5
CDR3 protein: CASSPVGDAKNIQYF
CDR3 DNA: TGTGCCAGCAGCCCTGTGGGGGATGCCAAAAACATTCAGTACTTC

J gene: TRBJ1-3
D gene: NA
clone size: NA
V gene: TRBV9
CDR3 protein: CASSVQGSGNTIYF
CDR3 DNA: TGTGCCAGCAGCGTTCAGGGGTCAGGAAACACCATATATTTT

J gene: TRBJ1-2
D gene: TRBD1
clone size: NA
V gene: TRBV27
CDR3 protein: CASSPADRGRGNYGYTF
CDR3 DNA: TGTGCCAGCAGTCCAGCCGACAGGGGGCGAGGGAACTATGGCTACACCTTC

J gene: TRBJ2-2
D gene: TRBD1
clone size: NA
V gene: TRBV7-9
CDR3 protein: CASSRDRVDTGELFF
CDR3 DNA: TGTGCCAGCAGCCGAGACAGGGTGGACACCGGGGAGCTGTTTTTT

J gene: TRBJ1-5
D gene: NA
clone size: NA
V gene: TRBV9
CDR3 protein: CASSVTMNQPQHF
CDR3 DNA: TGTGCCAGCAGCGTAACCATGAATCAGCCCCAGCATTTT

J gene: TRBJ1-6
D gene: NA
clone size: NA
V gene: TRBV2
CDR3 protein: CASVVGGNSPLHF
CDR3 DNA: TGTGCCAGCGTGGTTGGGGGTAATTCACCCCTCCACTTT

J gene: TRBJ1-2
D gene: TRBD1
clone size: NA
V gene: TRBV4-3
CDR3 protein: CASSGGQGYYGYTF
CDR3 DNA: TGCGCCAGCAGCGGGGGACAGGGCTACTATGGCTACACCTTC

J gene: TRBJ1-3
D gene: TRBD1
clone size: NA
V gene: TRBV7-2
CDR3 protein: CASSPPQTGVGNTIYF
CDR3 DNA: TGTGCCAGCAGCCCCCCTCAGACAGGGGTGGGAAACACCATATATTTT

J gene: TRBJ2-1
D gene: TRBD2
clone size: NA
V gene: TRBV28
CDR3 protein: CASSLWGTSRDEQFF
CDR3 DNA: TGTGCCAGCAGTTTATGGGGGACTAGCCGAGATGAGCAGTTCTTC

J gene: TRBJ2-5
D gene: NA
clone size: NA
V gene: TRBV5-8
CDR3 protein: CASSRQETQYF
CDR3 DNA: TGTGCCAGCAGTCGGCAAGAGACCCAGTACTTC

J gene: TRBJ1-6
D gene: NA
clone size: once
V gene: TRBV19
CDR3 protein: CASSINGENPNSPLHF
CDR3 DNA: TGTGCCAGTAGTATAAACGGAGAAAACCCTAATTCACCCCTCCACTTT

J gene: TRBJ2-3
D gene: NA
clone size: NA
V gene: TRBV7-2
CDR3 protein: CASSPTSTDTQYF
CDR3 DNA: TGTGCCAGCAGCCCTACGAGCACAGATACGCAGTATTTT

J gene: TRBJ2-5
D gene: NA
clone size: few
V gene: TRBV6-1
CDR3 protein: CASSESIGAGGRETQYF
CDR3 DNA: TGTGCCAGCAGTGAATCTATTGGGGCAGGTGGGCGAGAGACCCAGTACTTC

J gene: TRBJ1-2
D gene: NA
clone size: NA
V gene: TRBV4-2
CDR3 protein: CASSLGRDVGGYTF
CDR3 DNA: TGTGCCAGCAGCTTAGGCCGAGACGTGGGAGGCTACACCTTC

J gene: TRBJ2-5
D gene: TRBD2
clone size: NA
V gene: TRBV11-2
CDR3 protein: CASSLGSGRAGGETQYF
CDR3 DNA: TGTGCCAGCAGCTTAGGTAGCGGGAGGGCCGGTGGAGAGACCCAGTACTTC

J gene: TRBJ2-1
D gene: TRBD2
clone size: NA
V gene: TRBV11-2
CDR3 protein: CASSFLAGGPRNEQFF
CDR3 DNA: TGTGCCAGCAGCTTTCTAGCGGGGGGGCCACGGAATGAGCAGTTCTTC

J gene: TRBJ2-5
D gene: TRBD2
clone size: NA
V gene: TRBV28
CDR3 protein: CASRPPGLAVYETQYF
CDR3 DNA: TGTGCCAGCAGGCCGCCGGGACTAGCCGTTTACGAGACCCAGTACTTC

J gene: TRBJ2-1
D gene: NA
clone size: NA
V gene: TRBV15
CDR3 protein: CATSREGKGYNEQFF
CDR3 DNA: TGTGCCACCAGCAGAGAGGGAAAAGGGTACAATGAGCAGTTCTTC

J gene: TRBJ1-5
D gene: TRBD1
clone size: NA
V gene: TRBV30
CDR3 protein: CACSGTASNQPQHF
CDR3 DNA: TGTGCCTGTAGCGGGACAGCTAGCAATCAGCCCCAGCATTTT

J gene: TRBJ1-5
D gene: NA
clone size: NA
V gene: TRBV30
CDR3 protein: CAWSQPARNQPQHF
CDR3 DNA: TGTGCCTGGAGTCAACCTGCGAGGAATCAGCCCCAGCATTTT

J gene: TRBJ1-2
D gene: NA
clone size: NA
V gene: TRBV19
CDR3 protein: CASSSGDGTYGYTF
CDR3 DNA: TGTGCCAGTAGTAGCGGGGACGGAACTTATGGCTACACCTTC

J gene: TRBJ1-6
D gene: TRBD1
clone size: once
V gene: TRBV9
CDR3 protein: CASSRTGALNNSPLHF
CDR3 DNA: TGTGCCAGCAGCCGGACAGGGGCTCTCAATAATTCACCCCTCCACTTT

J gene: TRBJ2-2
D gene: NA
clone size: once
V gene: TRBV7-9
CDR3 protein: CASSHTTGELFF
CDR3 DNA: TGTGCCAGCAGCCATACGACCGGGGAGCTGTTTTTT

J gene: TRBJ1-2
D gene: TRBD1
clone size: NA
V gene: TRBV18
CDR3 protein: CASSPPGGNYGYTF
CDR3 DNA: TGTGCCAGCTCACCCCCAGGGGGGAACTATGGCTACACCTTC

J gene: TRBJ1-6
D gene: TRBD1
clone size: NA
V gene: TRBV4-1
CDR3 protein: CASSQGPRQGERSPLHF
CDR3 DNA: TGCGCCAGCAGCCAAGGCCCCCGACAGGGGGAGAGATCACCCCTCCACTTT

J gene: TRBJ1-5
D gene: TRBD1
clone size: NA
V gene: TRBV5-1
CDR3 protein: CASSLGQGQQPQHF
CDR3 DNA: TGCGCCAGCAGCCTGGGACAGGGCCAGCAGCCCCAGCATTTT

J gene: TRBJ1-2
D gene: NA
clone size: NA
V gene: TRBV11-2
CDR3 protein: CASSPSGPQGYTF
CDR3 DNA: TGTGCCAGCAGCCCATCCGGGCCCCAGGGCTACACCTTC